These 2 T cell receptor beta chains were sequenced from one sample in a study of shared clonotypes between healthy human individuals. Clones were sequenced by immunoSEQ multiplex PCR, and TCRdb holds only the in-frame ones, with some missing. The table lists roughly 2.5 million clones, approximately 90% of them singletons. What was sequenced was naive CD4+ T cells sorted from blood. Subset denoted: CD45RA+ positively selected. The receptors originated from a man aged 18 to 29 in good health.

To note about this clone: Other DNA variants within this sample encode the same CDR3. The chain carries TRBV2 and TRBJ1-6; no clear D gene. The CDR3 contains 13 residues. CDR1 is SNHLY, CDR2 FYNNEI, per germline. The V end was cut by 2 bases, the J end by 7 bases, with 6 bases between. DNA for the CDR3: TGTGCCAGCAGTGAAACGGGGAATTCACCCCTCCACTTT. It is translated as CASSETGNSPLHF.

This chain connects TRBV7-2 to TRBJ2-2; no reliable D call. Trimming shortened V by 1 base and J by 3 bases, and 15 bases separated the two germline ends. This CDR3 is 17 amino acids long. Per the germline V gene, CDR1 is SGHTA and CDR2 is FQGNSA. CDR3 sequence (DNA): TGTGCCAGCAGCTTAGTGTTGGGGATACTACACACCGGGGAGCTGTTTTTT. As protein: CASSLVLGILHTGELFF. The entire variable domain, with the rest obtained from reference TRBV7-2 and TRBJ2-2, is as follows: GAGVSQSPSNKVTEKGKDVELRCDPISGHTALYWYRQSLGQGLEFLIYFQGNSAPDKSGLPSDRFSAERTGGSVSTLTIQRTQQEDSAVYLCASSLVLGILHTGELFFGEGSRLTVL.